A selection of T cell receptor beta chains follows, all from one sample in a study of CD8 T cell repertoires and HIV-1 epitope variants. Clones were sequenced by immunoSEQ multiplex PCR, and TCRdb holds only the in-frame ones, with some missing. Of 80,000 to 95,000 clones detected, 70% to 75% appear once; the ten largest clones hold 20% to 30%. The source material was uncultured baseline CD8+ T cells from peripheral blood mononuclear cells (PBMCs). The receptor source for this set is a male donor with HIV. Both conserved end residues are part of each CDR3. A D gene is named only where the DNA matches it firmly. Size is stated for part of the rows, as once, few or many counts, or as a class when the clone is expanded.

J	D	V	length	size	DNA	CDR3
TRBJ2-1	NA	TRBV6-6	12	NA	TGTGCCAGCAGCCTCGGGTACAATGAGCAGTTCTTC	CASSLGYNEQFF
TRBJ2-1	TRBD1	TRBV27	17	NA	TGTGCCAGCGGATTCCAATTGACAGGGGGTGCCTACAATGAGCAGTTCTTC	CASGFQLTGGAYNEQFF
TRBJ1-1	NA	TRBV7-9	14	NA	TGTGCCAGCAGCTTACCAGACAGGAACACTGAAGCTTTCTTT	CASSLPDRNTEAFF
TRBJ1-1	NA	TRBV5-1	13	NA	TGCGCCAGCAGCTTGGGAGGGAACACTGAAGCTTTCTTT	CASSLGGNTEAFF
TRBJ2-1	TRBD1	TRBV9	11	NA	TGTGCCAGCAGCGGGGACAGGGAGCAGTTCTTC	CASSGDREQFF
TRBJ1-4	TRBD1	TRBV5-6	17	NA	TGTGCCAGCAGCCTAGGGACAGACCCTGCAACTAATGAAAAACTGTTTTTT	CASSLGTDPATNEKLFF
TRBJ2-6	NA	TRBV5-1	15	NA	TGCGCCAGCAGCCTCGAAGATTCTGGGGCCAACGTCCTGACTTTC	CASSLEDSGANVLTF
TRBJ1-5	NA	TRBV5-4	15	few	TGTGCCAGCAGCTTGTCCCCGGAGGGAACTCAGCCCCAGCATTTT	CASSLSPEGTQPQHF
TRBJ1-6	TRBD1	TRBV6-5	14	many	TGTGCCAGCACTCCCGGACAGGCGGTTTCACCCCTCCACTTT	CASTPGQAVSPLHF
TRBJ1-2	NA	TRBV5-1	14	NA	TGCGCCAGCAGCTTGGTGGGAATTAACTATGGCTACACCTTC	CASSLVGINYGYTF
TRBJ2-1	NA	TRBV19	12	NA	TGTGCCAGTAGTACATCCAGAAATGAGCAGTTCTTC	CASSTSRNEQFF
TRBJ2-1	TRBD2	TRBV7-9	17	NA	TGTGCCAGCAGCTTAGCACTAGCGGGAGACTGGTTGGGTGAGCAGTTCTTC	CASSLALAGDWLGEQFF
TRBJ2-5	TRBD1	TRBV5-1	15	NA	TGCGCCAGCAGCTCTAGGACAGGGGGGAAAGAGACCCAGTACTTC	CASSSRTGGKETQYF
TRBJ2-3	NA	TRBV5-4	17	once	TGTGCCAGCAGCTTAAAAGGGAGCTCTTCTAGCACAGATACGCAGTATTTT	CASSLKGSSSSTDTQYF
TRBJ2-1	NA	TRBV5-1	12	NA	TGCGCCAGCAGCTTGGGAGGCAATGAGCAGTTCTTC	CASSLGGNEQFF
TRBJ1-2	NA	TRBV6-5	14	NA	TGTGCCAGCAGTTACTCAGGGGACAAAACCGCCTACACCTTC	CASSYSGDKTAYTF
TRBJ1-2	NA	TRBV4-2	13	once	TGTGCCAGCAGCCAAGATCTACGTGATGGCTACACCTTC	CASSQDLRDGYTF
TRBJ2-1	TRBD2	TRBV19	15	NA	TGTGCCAGTAGTATTCAACTAGCGGGAGGCAATGAGCAGTTCTTC	CASSIQLAGGNEQFF